Listed below are T cell receptor beta chains from one sample, sequenced in a study of blood T cell repertoires in COVID-19. Repertoires were generated with immunoSEQ multiplex PCR, while TCRdb's copy carries only in-frame clones and drops some. Of 130,000 or so clones in the sample, 75% to 90% were seen once. Specimen: peripheral blood. These receptor sequences come from a man aged 35 to 55 with acute or convalescent COVID-19. Both conserved end residues are part of each CDR3.

TRBV5-5	TRBJ1-5	CASSIEYGVQPQHF
TRBV6-2/TRBV6-3	TRBJ1-2	CASSTSGRGQGYTF
TRBV6-5	TRBJ1-5	CASRGQTSNQPQHF
TRBV18	TRBJ1-1	CASSPLQGAEAFF
TRBV19	TRBJ1-5	CASSEGQGRQPQHF
TRBV5-4	TRBJ2-1	CASSLGLAGYNEQFF
TRBV7-9	TRBJ1-3	CASSLGRARGNTIYF
TRBV12-3/TRBV12-4	TRBJ1-5	CASSSRGSQPQHF
TRBV27	TRBJ2-6	CASSLTYRGAGANVLTF
TRBV19	TRBJ1-1	CATRPGVNTEAFF
TRBV11-2	TRBJ2-1	CASSRSGGYNEQFF
TRBV7-9	TRBJ1-1	CASSPTMNTEAFF
TRBV5-1	TRBJ2-3	CASSFRGGVRDTQYF
TRBV6-2/TRBV6-3	TRBJ2-7	CASSYFRQAPNEQYF
TRBV29-1	TRBJ2-1	CSGWDTGKGNEQFF
TRBV30	TRBJ1-4	CAWKPSREREKLFF
TRBV5-6	TRBJ2-7	CASWTGRNEQYF
TRBV5-6	TRBJ2-3	CASSSGTGGKGNTQYF
TRBV7-8	TRBJ1-6	CASSLGDRNSPLHF
TRBV6-6	TRBJ2-7	CASSSGSPSREQYF
TRBV5-1	TRBJ2-7	CASSLGRELGEQYF
TRBV5-6	TRBJ1-5	CASSLRGQGHQPQHF
TRBV7-9	TRBJ1-2	CASSLAVTATYGYTF
TRBV6-5	TRBJ2-3	CASSYSRGLGTQYF
TRBV2	TRBJ2-1	CASSVAGEGSEQFF
TRBV7-2	TRBJ1-1	CASSLKPGGTEAFF
TRBV5-1	TRBJ1-5	CASSSGQYNQPQHF
TRBV19	TRBJ1-1	CASSIDDGQDSEAFF
TRBV29-1	TRBJ2-7	CSVEVTGTSYEQYF
TRBV9	TRBJ2-7	CASSVGSRGYEQYF
TRBV11-2	TRBJ1-6	CASRRTGSSYNSPLHF
TRBV2	TRBJ1-2	CASRTQGLLGYTF
TRBV6-6	TRBJ2-1	CASSYYSGSQDEQFF
TRBV7-9	TRBJ2-1	CASSRLSGGRNEQFF
TRBV6-5	TRBJ1-2	CASTRDNNYGYTF
TRBV24-1	TRBJ1-2	CATSAETDSYGYTF
TRBV7-9	TRBJ2-1	CASRSSGGFWGEQFF
TRBV20-1	TRBJ1-5	CSASRGNNQPQHF
TRBV20-1	TRBJ1-2	CSASGQGGHGYTF
TRBV13	TRBJ2-7	CASSLGGSSYEQYF
TRBV19	TRBJ1-6	CASTTVQGSLHF
TRBV7-2	TRBJ1-6	CASSTTGTADSPLHF
TRBV2	TRBJ2-3	CASSDTGETDTQYF
TRBV30	TRBJ2-3	CAWNGFVEGTQYF
TRBV6-5	TRBJ1-2	CASSPPAGVLGYTF
TRBV5-8	TRBJ2-5	CASSPGLAMKQETQYF
TRBV19	TRBJ1-1	CASSEQGNTEAFF
TRBV6-5	TRBJ1-1	CASSYSADTEAFF
TRBV30	TRBJ1-6	CAWGGGNNSPLHF
TRBV27	TRBJ2-7	CASSLTGGALIYEQYF